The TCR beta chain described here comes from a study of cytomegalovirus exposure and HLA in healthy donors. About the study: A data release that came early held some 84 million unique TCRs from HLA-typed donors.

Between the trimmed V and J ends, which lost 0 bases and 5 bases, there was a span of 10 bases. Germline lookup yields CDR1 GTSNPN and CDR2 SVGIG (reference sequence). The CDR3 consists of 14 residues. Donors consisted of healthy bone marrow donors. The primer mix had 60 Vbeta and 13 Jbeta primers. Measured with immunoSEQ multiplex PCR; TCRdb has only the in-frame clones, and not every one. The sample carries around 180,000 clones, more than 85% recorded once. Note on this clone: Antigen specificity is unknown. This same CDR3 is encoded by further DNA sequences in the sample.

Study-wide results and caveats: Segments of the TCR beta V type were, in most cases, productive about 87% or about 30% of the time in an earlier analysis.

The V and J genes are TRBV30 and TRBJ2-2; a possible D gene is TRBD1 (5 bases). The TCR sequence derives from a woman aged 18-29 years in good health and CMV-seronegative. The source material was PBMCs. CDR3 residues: CAWSVGAGTGELFF. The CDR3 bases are TGTGCCTGGAGTGTTGGGGCCGGTACCGGGGAGCTGTTTTTT.